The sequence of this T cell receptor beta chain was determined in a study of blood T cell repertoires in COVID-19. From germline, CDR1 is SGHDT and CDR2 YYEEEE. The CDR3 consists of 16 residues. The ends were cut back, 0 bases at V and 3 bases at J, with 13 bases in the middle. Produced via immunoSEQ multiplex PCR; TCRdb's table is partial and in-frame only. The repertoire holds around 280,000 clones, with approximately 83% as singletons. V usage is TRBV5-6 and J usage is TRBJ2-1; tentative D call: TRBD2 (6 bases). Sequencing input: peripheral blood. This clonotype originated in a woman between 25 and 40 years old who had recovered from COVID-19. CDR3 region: CASSLVAAAIYNEQFF. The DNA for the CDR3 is TGTGCCAGCAGCTTGGTAGCGGCCGCTATCTACAATGAGCAGTTCTTC.